Listed below are T cell receptor beta chains from one sample, sequenced in a study of control samples from healthy donors and cancer patients. Sequencing was performed with immunoSEQ multiplex PCR; in TCRdb, only in-frame clones are kept and a portion is missing. The repertoire includes approximately 88,000 clones, approximately 90% of them detected once, and around 0.9% sits in the top ten. Sequencing used blood. These receptors were obtained from a woman aged 25-40 years in good health. Both conserved end residues are part of each CDR3. D genes are given only for firm matches. A clone size is listed for some rows: how often the clone was seen (once, few, many), or a class if it is expanded.

D: NA
V: TRBV5-1
size: NA
J: TRBJ2-3
CDR3: CASSLEGGTDTQYF
DNA: TGCGCCAGCAGCTTGGAGGGGGGTACAGATACGCAGTATTTT

D: TRBD1
V: TRBV3-1/TRBV3-2
size: NA
J: TRBJ2-6
CDR3: CASSHLIDRGVGSGANVLTF
DNA: TGTGCCAGCAGCCACCTAATTGACAGGGGCGTGGGATCTGGGGCCAACGTCCTGACTTTC

D: NA
V: TRBV2
size: few
J: TRBJ2-6
CDR3: CASRRGSGANVLTF
DNA: TGTGCCAGCAGAAGGGGCTCTGGAGCCAACGTCCTGACTTTC

D: TRBD1
V: TRBV3-1/TRBV3-2
size: NA
J: TRBJ1-2
CDR3: CASSHLGTGSGGYTF
DNA: TGTGCCAGCAGCCATTTAGGGACAGGGAGCGGTGGCTACACCTTC

D: NA
V: TRBV6-5
size: NA
J: TRBJ2-2
CDR3: CASIRGGANTGELFF
DNA: TGTGCCAGCATCCGAGGGGGTGCGAACACCGGGGAGCTGTTTTTT

D: NA
V: TRBV12-3/TRBV12-4
size: NA
J: TRBJ1-2
CDR3: CASRSANYGYTF
DNA: TGTGCCAGCAGGTCAGCTAACTATGGCTACACCTTC

D: NA
V: TRBV30
size: NA
J: TRBJ1-1
CDR3: CAWSSPGKGAEAFF
DNA: TGTGCCTGGAGTTCTCCCGGGAAAGGCGCTGAAGCTTTCTTT

D: NA
V: TRBV28
size: NA
J: TRBJ1-1
CDR3: CASSTGHNTEAFF
DNA: TGTGCCAGCAGTACAGGGCACAACACTGAAGCTTTCTTT

D: NA
V: TRBV9
size: NA
J: TRBJ2-3
CDR3: CASSEGLDEADTQYF
DNA: TGTGCCAGCAGCGAAGGACTCGATGAGGCAGATACGCAGTATTTT

D: NA
V: TRBV5-4
size: NA
J: TRBJ2-5
CDR3: CASSFKETQYF
DNA: TGTGCCAGCAGCTTTAAGGAGACCCAGTACTTC

D: NA
V: TRBV29-1
size: NA
J: TRBJ2-1
CDR3: CSVGLSYNEQFF
DNA: TGCAGCGTTGGTCTGTCCTACAATGAGCAGTTCTTC

D: NA
V: TRBV5-1
size: NA
J: TRBJ1-1
CDR3: CASSLVVGSDTEAFF
DNA: TGCGCCAGCAGCTTGGTTGTGGGGAGTGACACTGAAGCTTTCTTT

D: NA
V: TRBV30
size: NA
J: TRBJ2-3
CDR3: CAWSQASTDTQYF
DNA: TGTGCCTGGAGTCAAGCTAGCACAGATACGCAGTATTTT

D: NA
V: TRBV11-1
size: NA
J: TRBJ1-1
CDR3: CASSLGTEAFF
DNA: TGTGCCAGCAGCCTCGGCACTGAAGCTTTCTTT

D: NA
V: TRBV2
size: NA
J: TRBJ1-5
CDR3: CASSVGGIKVLNQPQHF
DNA: TGTGCCAGCAGCGTTGGGGGGATAAAGGTTCTCAATCAGCCCCAGCATTTT

D: TRBD1
V: TRBV4-1
size: NA
J: TRBJ1-4
CDR3: CASSHHLTGGNEKLFF
DNA: TGCGCCAGCAGCCACCATCTGACAGGGGGCAATGAAAAACTGTTTTTT

D: NA
V: TRBV5-1
size: NA
J: TRBJ1-1
CDR3: CASSLDMLNTEAFF
DNA: TGCGCCAGCAGCTTGGACATGTTGAACACTGAAGCTTTCTTT

D: NA
V: TRBV27
size: NA
J: TRBJ1-1
CDR3: CATSTGTSNTEAFF
DNA: TGTGCCACCTCCACCGGGACATCGAACACTGAAGCTTTCTTT

D: TRBD1
V: TRBV28
size: NA
J: TRBJ1-2
CDR3: CASSLEGAGGYTF
DNA: TGTGCCAGCAGTTTAGAGGGGGCAGGTGGCTACACCTTC

D: NA
V: TRBV28
size: NA
J: TRBJ1-4
CDR3: CASSLHGENEKLFF
DNA: TGTGCCAGCAGCCTCCACGGGGAGAATGAAAAACTGTTTTTT

D: TRBD1
V: TRBV5-1
size: NA
J: TRBJ1-1
CDR3: CASSLDRGLYTEAFF
DNA: TGCGCCAGCAGCTTGGACAGGGGATTGTACACTGAAGCTTTCTTT

D: NA
V: TRBV4-1
size: NA
J: TRBJ1-6
CDR3: CASSHREGSYNSPLHF
DNA: TGCGCCAGCAGCCACAGGGAGGGGTCCTATAATTCACCCCTCCACTTT